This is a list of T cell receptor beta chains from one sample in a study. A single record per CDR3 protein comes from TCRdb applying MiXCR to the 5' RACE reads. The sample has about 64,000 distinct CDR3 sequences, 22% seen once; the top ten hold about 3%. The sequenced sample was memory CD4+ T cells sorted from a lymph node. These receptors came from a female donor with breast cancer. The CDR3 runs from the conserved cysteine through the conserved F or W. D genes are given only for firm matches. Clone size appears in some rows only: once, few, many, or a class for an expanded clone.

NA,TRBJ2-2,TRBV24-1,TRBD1,CATSDPSGTGNTGELFF,TGTGCCACCAGTGACCCTTCCGGGACAGGGAACACCGGGGAGCTGTTTTTT
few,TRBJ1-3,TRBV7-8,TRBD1,CASSPTRDSPGNTIYF,TGTGCCAGCAGTCCGACCCGGGACAGTCCCGGAAACACCATATATTTT
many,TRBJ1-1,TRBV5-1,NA,CASSLESGNTEAFF,TGCGCCAGCAGCTTGGAATCGGGGAACACTGAAGCTTTCTTT
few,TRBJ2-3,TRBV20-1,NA,CSARDSRRSTDTQYF,TGCAGTGCTAGAGATTCCCGGAGAAGCACAGATACGCAGTATTTT
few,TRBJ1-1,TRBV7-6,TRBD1,CASSTNRGNTEAFF,TGTGCCAGCAGCACAAACAGGGGAAACACTGAAGCTTTCTTT
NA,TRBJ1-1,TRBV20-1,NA,CSARVPGRQGNTEAFF,TGCAGTGCTAGAGTGCCCGGGAGGCAGGGGAACACTGAAGCTTTCTTT
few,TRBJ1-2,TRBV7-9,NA,CASHGVSRYGYTF,TGTGCCAGCCACGGGGTGTCTCGGTATGGCTACACCTTC
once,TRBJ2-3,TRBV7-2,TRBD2,CASSLTSGRNTQYF,TGTGCCAGCAGCTTAACTAGCGGGAGAAATACGCAGTATTTT
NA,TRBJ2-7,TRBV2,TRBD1,CASKRDSNYEQYF,TGTGCCAGCAAGAGGGACAGCAATTACGAGCAGTACTTC
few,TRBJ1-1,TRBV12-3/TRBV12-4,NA,CASTPRTSNTEAFF,TGTGCCAGCACCCCCCGGACATCGAACACTGAAGCTTTCTTT
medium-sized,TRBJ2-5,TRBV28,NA,CASSRNNEETQYF,TGTGCCAGCAGTCGAAACAATGAAGAGACCCAGTACTTC
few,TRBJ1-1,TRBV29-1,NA,CSVGGGNTEAFF,TGCAGCGTTGGTGGCGGGAACACTGAAGCTTTCTTT
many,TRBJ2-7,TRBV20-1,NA,CSARVELGSYEQYF,TGCAGTGCTAGAGTAGAGTTGGGATCCTACGAGCAGTACTTC
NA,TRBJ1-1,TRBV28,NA,CASSIGTINTEAFF,TGTGCCAGCAGTATAGGGACAATCAACACTGAAGCTTTCTTT
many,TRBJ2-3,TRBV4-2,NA,CASSRSGRRLGSTDTQYF,TGTGCCAGCAGTAGGTCGGGCCGGAGGCTAGGGAGCACAGATACGCAGTATTTT
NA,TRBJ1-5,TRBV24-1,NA,CATSEPISNQPQHF,TGTGCCACCAGTGAACCAATCAGCAATCAGCCCCAGCATTTT
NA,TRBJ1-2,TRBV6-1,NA,CASSNSGTAYGYTF,TGTGCCAGCAGTAATTCCGGGACGGCCTATGGCTACACCTTC
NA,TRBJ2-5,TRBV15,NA,CATSTGNVGETQYF,TGTGCCACCAGCACCGGAAATGTCGGAGAGACCCAGTACTTC
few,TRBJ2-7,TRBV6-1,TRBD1,CASRDWTGSTYEQYF,TGTGCCAGCAGGGATTGGACAGGGAGTACCTACGAGCAGTACTTC
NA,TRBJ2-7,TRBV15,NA,CATSRDRPYEQYF,TGTGCCACCAGCAGAGACAGGCCCTACGAGCAGTACTTC
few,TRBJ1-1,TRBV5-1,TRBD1,CASKARGPSEAFF,TGCGCCAGCAAGGCCAGGGGGCCGTCTGAAGCTTTCTTT
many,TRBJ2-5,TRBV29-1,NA,CSVRRQQETQYF,TGCAGCGTTCGGAGGCAACAAGAGACCCAGTACTTC
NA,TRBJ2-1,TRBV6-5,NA,CASSSTLNPRLFF,TGTGCCAGCAGTTCAACCCTAAATCCTCGGCTGTTCTTC
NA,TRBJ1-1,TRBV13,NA,CASSLGLANTEAFF,TGTGCCAGCAGCTTGGGCCTAGCGAACACTGAAGCTTTCTTT
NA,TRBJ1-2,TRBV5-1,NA,CASSAEGSPYGYTF,TGCGCCAGCAGCGCTGAGGGATCCCCTTATGGCTACACCTTC
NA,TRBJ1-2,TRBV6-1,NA,CASSEAAGQWDGYTF,TGTGCCAGCAGTGAAGCTGCGGGGCAGTGGGATGGCTACACCTTC
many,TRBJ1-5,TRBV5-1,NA,CAGDLNQPQHF,TGCGCCGGGGACCTTAATCAGCCCCAGCATTTT
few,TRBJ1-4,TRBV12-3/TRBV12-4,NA,CASSSRLREKLFF,TGTGCCAGCAGTTCACGGCTCCGAGAAAAACTGTTTTTT
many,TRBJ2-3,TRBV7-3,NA,CASSPSGTFTDTQYF,TGTGCCAGCAGCCCAAGCGGAACCTTCACAGATACGCAGTATTTT
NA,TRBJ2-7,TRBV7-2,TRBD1,CASSTRPGQLSYEQYF,TGTGCTAGCAGCACCCGTCCGGGACAGCTTTCCTACGAGCAGTACTTC
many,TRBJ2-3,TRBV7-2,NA,CASSPTSQSTDTQYF,TGTGCCAGCAGCCCGACTTCACAAAGCACAGATACGCAGTATTTT
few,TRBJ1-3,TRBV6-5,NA,CATVRIQESGNTIYF,TGTGCCACCGTGAGAATTCAGGAGTCTGGAAACACCATATATTTT